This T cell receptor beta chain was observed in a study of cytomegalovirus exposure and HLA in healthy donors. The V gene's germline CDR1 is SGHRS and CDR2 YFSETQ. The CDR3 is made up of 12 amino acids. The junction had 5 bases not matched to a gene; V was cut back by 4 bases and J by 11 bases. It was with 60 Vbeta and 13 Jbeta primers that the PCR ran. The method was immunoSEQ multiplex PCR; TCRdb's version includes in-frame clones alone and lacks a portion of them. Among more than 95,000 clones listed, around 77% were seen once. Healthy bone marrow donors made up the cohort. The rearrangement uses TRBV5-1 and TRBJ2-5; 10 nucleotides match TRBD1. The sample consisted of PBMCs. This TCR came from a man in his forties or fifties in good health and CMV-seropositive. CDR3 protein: CASSPDRGEQYF. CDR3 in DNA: TGCGCCAGCAGCCCGGACAGGGGGGAGCAGTACTTC.